This TCR beta chain was sequenced in a study of T cells in localized non-small cell lung cancer. Broader study findings: Uninvolved adjacent lung showed peak T cell clonality, exceeding tumor. Turning up in adjacent lung were a median around 60 of the top 100 tumor clones.

Regarding this clone: Its antigen remains unidentified.

TCRdb keeps only in-frame clones here, not all; method: immunoSEQ multiplex PCR. The sample carries tens of thousands of clones, under 95% recorded once. Germline lookup yields CDR1 MDHEN and CDR2 SYDVKM. The germline V and J ends were trimmed by 8 bases and 4 bases, with 15 bases remaining between them. CDR3 length: 14 amino acids. Sample: peripheral blood mononuclear cells, taken before any cancer treatment. The V gene is TRBV28, the J gene TRBJ1-3; D not resolved. The clonotype originates from a female donor over 55 with stage II lung adenocarcinoma. The CDR3 loop is CASGFPRVGNTIYF. The CDR3 DNA reads as TGTGCCAGCGGGTTTCCCCGGGTAGGAAACACCATATATTTT.